The 30 T cell receptor beta chains listed next were all sequenced from one sample in a study of beta chain features in type 1 diabetes. The isolated RNA, all of it, was reverse transcribed, so expressed TCRB transcripts were what got sequenced. Sequencing used immunoSEQ multiplex PCR; TCRdb keeps in-frame clones, though not all of them. The data contain about 170,000 clones, roughly 8% of them singletons. Antigens of these TCRs are unknown. Study outcomes and limitations: Type 1 diabetes patients had TCRB CDR3s that were shorter (moderately but significantly so) in all four CD4+ subsets.

Sequencing input: central memory CD4+ T cells from blood. The source is a man between 18 and 29 years old with type 1 diabetes.

This chain links TRBV18 with TRBJ2-7, with 7 bases identical to TRBD2. V was clipped by 5 bases and J by 3 bases; unmatched bases: 7. CDR1 is KGHSH and CDR2 is LQKENI in the germline V gene. The CDR3 runs 14 residues. CDR3 in DNA: TGTGCCAGCTCAAAGGGGAGGGGCCTCTACGAGCAGTACTTC. The encoded protein is CASSKGRGLYEQYF.

This clone was detected a few times. The chain couples TRBV2 to TRBJ2-7, with D maybe TRBD2 (6 bases). V dropped 8 bases and J dropped 3 bases, with 14 bases sitting between them. The germline gives CDR1 SNHLY, CDR2 FYNNEI. CDR3 length: 13 residues. The CDR3 here is CASDRERNYEQYF. The CDR3 DNA reads as TGTGCCAGCGACCGGGAGCGGAACTACGAGCAGTACTTC.

There are many counts of this clone. The chain uses TRBV5-1 and TRBJ2-7; unclear D gene. The V gene lost 1 base and the J gene lost 2 bases, with 10 bases spanning the gap. Germline V lookup: CDR1 SGHRS, CDR2 YFSETQ. The CDR3 is 14 amino acids. As DNA, the CDR3 is TGCGCCAGCAGCTTGCTAGACCGCACCTACGAGCAGTACTTC. Translation: CASSLLDRTYEQYF.

There are a few counts of this clone. The chain has TRBV11-2 and TRBJ2-6, with D possibly TRBD2 on 5 matching bases. This CDR3 spans 17 amino acids. V lost 5 bases and J lost 0, with 14 bases in between. The germline V gene has CDR1 SGHAT and CDR2 FQNNGV. DNA for the CDR3: TGTGCCAGCAGCCTCACGACGGGGAACTCTGGGGCCAACGTCCTGACTTTC. Translating gives CASSLTTGNSGANVLTF.

The chain is built from TRBV4-1 and TRBJ2-3, with TRBD2 identical over 9 bases. Per the germline V gene, CDR1 is MGHRA and CDR2 is YSYEKL. Trimming took 0 bases from V and 5 from J; bases not matched to a gene: 9. This CDR3 is built from 17 residues. The CDR3 region has the DNA TGCGCCAGCAGCCAAGATCTTCGGACTAGCGCCTTAGATACGCAGTATTTT. As protein: CASSQDLRTSALDTQYF.

This clone was picked up a small number of times. The chain is built from TRBV5-1 and TRBJ2-3; TRBD2 agrees at 10 bases. Germline loops: CDR1 SGHRS, CDR2 YFSETQ. The CDR3 runs to 15 residues. J was trimmed by 1 base and V by 4 bases; bases with no gene match: 3. This CDR3 reads CASSEGLAGTDTQYF. CDR3 nucleotide sequence: TGCGCCAGCAGCGAAGGACTAGCGGGCACAGATACGCAGTATTTT.

This clone was counted a few times. The chain carries TRBV29-1 and TRBJ1-2; no firm D call. Trimming stripped 2 bases from V and 6 bases from J, with 10 bases between. The CDR3 covers 12 residues. Germline V gene sequence: CDR1 SQVTM, CDR2 ANQGSEA. The chain's CDR3 is CSVESQANGYTF. CDR3 sequence (DNA): TGCAGCGTTGAAAGTCAGGCTAATGGCTACACCTTC.

The J gene is TRBJ2-7, the V gene TRBV2; 14 positions agree with TRBD2. CDR3 length: 14 amino acids. V lost 4 bases to trimming and J lost 6 bases; unmatched junction nucleotides: 2. CDR1 and CDR2 (germline): SNHLY, FYNNEI. DNA for the CDR3: TGTGCCAGCAGTGGACTAGCGGGGGGGATCGAGCAGTACTTC. Its translation: CASSGLAGGIEQYF.

Worth noting for this clone: Other DNA sequences in this specimen translate into the identical CDR3. V gene TRBV29-1 combines with J gene TRBJ1-2; D remains unclear. The CDR3 loop spans 12 amino acids. The germline V and J ends were trimmed by 4 bases and 4 bases, with 10 bases remaining between them. CDR1 and CDR2 from the germline V gene are SQVTM and ANQGSEA. DNA of the CDR3: TGCAGCGTTGGGGGAGAGTTCTATGGCTACACCTTC. The encoded protein is CSVGGEFYGYTF. Filled out from reference TRBV29-1 and TRBJ1-2, the complete variable domain reads SAVISQKPSRDICQRGTSLTIQCQVDSQVTMMFWYRQQPGQSLTLIATANQGSEATYESGFVIDKFPISRPNLTFSTLTVSNMSPEDSSIYLCSVGGEFYGYTFGSGTRLTVV.

The chain carries TRBV28 and TRBJ2-3; 7 bases match TRBD2. V trimming: 6 bases; J trimming: 1 base; junction bases outside the gene matches: 10. CDR1 is MDHEN and CDR2 is SYDVKM in the germline V gene. The CDR3 consists of 16 residues. CDR3 sequence reads: CASRSGTRMGTDTQYF. DNA for the CDR3: TGTGCCAGCAGGAGCGGGACTCGAATGGGCACAGATACGCAGTATTTT.

This chain connects TRBV6-6 to TRBJ1-1; the match to TRBD1 covers 7 bases. V shed 7 bases and J 2 bases; nucleotides not matched to a gene: 10. This CDR3 contains 15 residues. Looked up from germline, CDR1 is MNHNY and CDR2 is SVGAGI (reference sequence). CDR3 nucleotide sequence: TGTGCCAGCAACAGACCCAACAGGGGTAACACTGAAGCTTTCTTT. It is translated as CASNRPNRGNTEAFF.

The chain employs TRBV5-6 and TRBJ2-5, with a tentative D call TRBD2 (5 bases). The CDR3 covers 13 residues. Germline values: CDR1 SGHDT, CDR2 YYEEEE. Trimming shortened V by 2 bases and J by 3 bases, and 8 bases separated the two germline ends. CDR3 bases: TGTGCCAGCAGCTTCGGACTGAAAGAGACCCAGTACTTC. Amino acid sequence: CASSFGLKETQYF.

This clone was observed a few times. Mismatch with germline at one junction end may stem from a read error. The chain uses TRBV7-2 and TRBJ2-7, with D maybe TRBD1 (5 bases). Germline V gene lookup returns CDR1 SGHTA and CDR2 FQGNSA. CDR3 length: 12 residues. The CDR3: CASSLVRDKVHF. The CDR3 DNA is TGTGCCAGCAGCTTAGTCAGGGATAAAGTCCACTTC.

This clone was seen more than once but under ten times. The rearrangement joins TRBV5-6 to TRBJ1-6; D not certain. CDR1 and CDR2 from the germline V gene are SGHDT and YYEEEE. V dropped 4 bases and J dropped 7 bases, with 15 bases sitting between them. The CDR3 length is 15 residues. The CDR3 region has the DNA TGTGCCAGCAGCCCGTTCGAGGGTGGGAATTCACCCCTCCACTTT. It codes for CASSPFEGGNSPLHF.

This clone was detected many times. The rearrangement joins TRBV4-1 to TRBJ2-2; D is unresolved. This CDR3 spans 14 amino acids. Germline assignment: CDR1 MGHRA and CDR2 YSYEKL. Trimming left V 1 base short and J 0 bases short, with 3 bases between. The CDR3 DNA reads as TGCGCCAGCAGCCAAGCTGCGAACACCGGGGAGCTGTTTTTT. This sequence encodes CASSQAANTGELFF.

The CDR3 DNA sequence: TGCGCCAGCAGAATAGGGACTCTTGGCACTGAAGCTTTCTTT. The encoded protein is CASRIGTLGTEAFF. The rearrangement uses TRBV5-1 and TRBJ1-1; possibly TRBD1 for D (5 bases). The germline V and J ends were trimmed by 5 bases and 4 bases, with 15 bases remaining between them. The germline V gene has CDR1 SGHRS and CDR2 YFSETQ. The CDR3 has 14 amino acids.

This clone has a handful of counts. The chain couples TRBV4-3 to TRBJ2-2, with a possible D match to TRBD2 (7 bases). Deletions cut 0 bases from V and 3 bases from J, with 26 bases between. This CDR3 spans 21 amino acids. Germline V CDR1 and CDR2: LGHNA, YSLEER. CDR3 sequence (DNA): TGCGCCAGCAGCCAAGATATCGCGCTGGAAAACCGGGGGGCGCACACCGGGGAGCTGTTTTTT. It specifies CASSQDIALENRGAHTGELFF.

This clone has a handful of counts. The same CDR3 also results from other DNA sequences found in this sample. The chain is built from TRBV15 and TRBJ1-2; D unclear. The V end lost 0 bases, the J end lost 2 bases, and 4 bases lay between the germline ends. Looked up from germline, CDR1 is LNHNV and CDR2 is YYDKDF (reference sequence). The CDR3 contains 13 residues. The CDR3 is CATSRDTNYGYTF. For the CDR3, the DNA is TGTGCCACCAGCAGAGACACAAACTATGGCTACACCTTC.

J is TRBJ2-5 and V is TRBV7-2; 7 bases match TRBD2. Germline values: CDR1 SGHTA, CDR2 FQGNSA. Losses at the gene ends were 0 bases for V and 1 base for J; bases not matched to a gene: 5. The length of the CDR3 is 16 residues. CDR3 nucleotides: TGTGCCAGCAGCTTAGCGTCTAGCGGAGGCCAAGAGACCCAGTACTTC. Translating it yields CASSLASSGGQETQYF.

V is TRBV7-2 and J is TRBJ2-4; 7 bases match TRBD2. The ends lost 4 bases at V and 6 bases at J; junction bases unmatched: 12. Looked up from germline, CDR1 is SGHTA and CDR2 is FQGNSA. The CDR3 has 16 residues. As DNA, the CDR3 is TGTGCCAGCAGCTCCTCTTGGGTAGTAGCGGGAAACATTCAGTACTTC. This codes for CASSSSWVVAGNIQYF.

Remarks on this clone: This same CDR3 is encoded by further DNA sequences in the sample. This chain uses TRBV28 with TRBJ2-7, with D hard to call. Germline V gene sequence: CDR1 MDHEN, CDR2 SYDVKM. This CDR3 has 12 residues. The V and J ends lost 3 bases and 4 bases respectively, with 7 bases between them. DNA of the CDR3: TGTGCCAGCAGTTTGCTTAGTTACGAGCAGTACTTC. It yields the protein CASSLLSYEQYF.

The rearrangement uses TRBV9 and TRBJ2-3; TRBD1 matches at 8 bases. This CDR3 has 13 residues. The V and J ends lost 4 bases and 8 bases, in that order; junction bases with no gene match: 6. Germline-derived CDR1 and CDR2 are SGDLS and YYNGEE. As DNA, the CDR3 is TGTGCCAGCAGCACCTCGACAGGGGTTACGCAGTATTTT. As protein: CASSTSTGVTQYF.

A single count supports this clone. The chain links TRBV11-2 to TRBJ2-6, with 7 bases fitting TRBD1. V was clipped by 2 bases and J by 4 bases; unmatched bases: 11. The CDR3 is 18 residues long. CDR1 and CDR2 (germline): SGHAT, FQNNGV. This CDR3 is CASSLSGQSYSGANVLTF. CDR3 in DNA: TGTGCCAGCAGCTTATCGGGACAGTCGTATAGCGGGGCCAACGTCCTGACTTTC.

A few counts support this clone. The genes are TRBV18 and TRBJ2-2; D ambiguous. The CDR3 is made up of 14 amino acids. The germline V gene has CDR1 KGHSH and CDR2 LQKENI. The V end lost 2 bases, the J end lost 2 bases, and 6 bases lay between the germline ends. The chain's CDR3 is CASSPTANTGELFF. Written as DNA, the CDR3 is TGTGCCAGCTCACCAACAGCAAACACCGGGGAGCTGTTTTTT.

This clone was recorded a few times. The chain links TRBV5-4 to TRBJ2-3; no definite D call. Germline V CDR1 and CDR2: SGHNT, YYREEE (reference sequence). The CDR3 has 14 amino acids. V lost 1 base and J 2 bases, leaving 8 bases between the germline ends. In nucleotides, the CDR3 is TGTGCCAGCAGCTTGACTCGATACACAGATACGCAGTATTTT. Translation: CASSLTRYTDTQYF.

The CDR3 sequence is CASSKKQGGGQPQHF. The CDR3 bases are TGTGCCAGCAGCAAAAAACAGGGGGGAGGTCAGCCCCAGCATTTT. The rearrangement links TRBV7-2 to TRBJ1-5; 8 bases line up with TRBD1. This CDR3 is built from 15 residues. V trimming: 5 bases; J trimming: 6 bases; junction bases outside the gene matches: 9. Germline V lookup: CDR1 SGHTA, CDR2 FQGNSA.

This clone came up a few times. The chain uses TRBV27 and TRBJ2-5; 11 bases are shared with TRBD2. The CDR3 is 14 amino acids. V was clipped by 3 bases and J by 4 bases; unmatched bases: 1. The germline V gene encodes CDR1 MNHEY and CDR2 SMNVEV (reference sequence). The chain's CDR3 is CASSFGTSGETQYF. The DNA of the CDR3 is TGTGCCAGCAGTTTCGGGACTAGCGGAGAGACCCAGTACTTC.

This clone was counted many times. The V and J genes are TRBV14 and TRBJ2-7; no definite D call. CDR1 and CDR2 (germline): SGHDN, FVKESK. The CDR3 has 11 residues. Between the trimmed V and J ends, which lost 5 bases and 5 bases, there was a span of 7 bases. CDR3 amino acids: CASSSYNEQYF. CDR3 nucleotide sequence: TGTGCCAGCAGCTCATACAACGAGCAGTACTTC. The full variable domain, with the rest looked up from reference TRBV14 and TRBJ2-7, is EAGVTQFPSHSVIEKGQTVTLRCDPISGHDNLYWYRRVMGKEIKFLLHFVKESKQDESGMPNNRFLAERTGGTYSTLKVQPAELEDSGVYFCASSSYNEQYFGPGTRLTVT.

The chain employs TRBV7-2 and TRBJ2-2, with D unresolved. The V and J ends lost 1 base and 4 bases respectively, with 10 bases between them. Germline V CDR1 and CDR2: SGHTA, FQGNSA. The CDR3 sequence is 15 residues long. CDR3 amino acids: CASSLVLSSTGELFF. The CDR3 nucleotides read TGTGCCAGCAGCTTAGTTCTGTCGTCCACCGGGGAGCTGTTTTTT.

This clone was found a few times. DNA of the CDR3: TGTGCCAGCAGCCCCGGGGGACAGGGACGGGGCTACACCTTC. It is translated as CASSPGGQGRGYTF. The chain joins TRBV5-4 to TRBJ1-2, with 9 bases that match TRBD1. The CDR3 extends over 14 amino acids. CDR1 and CDR2 from the germline V gene are SGHNT and YYREEE (reference sequence). J lost 8 bases, V lost 4 bases, and 9 bases had no gene match.